This T cell receptor (beta chain) was captured in a study of T cell clonality in common variable immunodeficiency. Both groups were predominantly of Caucasian heritage. Each donor provided roughly 4.5 to 8.5 ml of heparinized whole blood. Trimming removed 4 bases from V and 6 bases from J; junction bases left unmatched: 6. This CDR3 comprises 14 residues. The germline CDR1 and CDR2 sequences are SNHLY and FYNNEI. General study points: Common variable immunodeficiency TCR beta sequences reportedly had fewer deletions and N-nucleotide insertions. Compared with controls, CVID subjects had fewer shared TCRbeta clones.

Libraries were prepared by immunoSEQ multiplex PCR; TCRdb keeps only in-frame clonotypes and omits some of them. The sample presents 40,000 to 45,000 clones, none singletons. This clone showed up many times. Its antigen is still unknown. Coverage ceases 3 residues before the CDR3 finishes, and the germline J gene fills in the end. The sequence came from a person between 18 and 75 years old in good health. The source material was peripheral blood mononuclear cells. This chain connects TRBV2 to TRBJ1-1; 9 bases agree with TRBD1. CDR3: CASSAWDRDSEAFF. The covered CDR3 bases are TGTGCCAGCAGTGCATGGGACAGGGACTCTGAA. Full variable domain (rest looked up from reference TRBV2 and TRBJ1-1): EPEVTQTPSHQVTQMGQEVILRCVPISNHLYFYWYRQILGQKVEFLVSFYNNEISEKSEIFDDQFSVERPDGSNFTLKIRSTKLEDSAMYFCASSAWDRDSEAFFGQGTRLTVV.